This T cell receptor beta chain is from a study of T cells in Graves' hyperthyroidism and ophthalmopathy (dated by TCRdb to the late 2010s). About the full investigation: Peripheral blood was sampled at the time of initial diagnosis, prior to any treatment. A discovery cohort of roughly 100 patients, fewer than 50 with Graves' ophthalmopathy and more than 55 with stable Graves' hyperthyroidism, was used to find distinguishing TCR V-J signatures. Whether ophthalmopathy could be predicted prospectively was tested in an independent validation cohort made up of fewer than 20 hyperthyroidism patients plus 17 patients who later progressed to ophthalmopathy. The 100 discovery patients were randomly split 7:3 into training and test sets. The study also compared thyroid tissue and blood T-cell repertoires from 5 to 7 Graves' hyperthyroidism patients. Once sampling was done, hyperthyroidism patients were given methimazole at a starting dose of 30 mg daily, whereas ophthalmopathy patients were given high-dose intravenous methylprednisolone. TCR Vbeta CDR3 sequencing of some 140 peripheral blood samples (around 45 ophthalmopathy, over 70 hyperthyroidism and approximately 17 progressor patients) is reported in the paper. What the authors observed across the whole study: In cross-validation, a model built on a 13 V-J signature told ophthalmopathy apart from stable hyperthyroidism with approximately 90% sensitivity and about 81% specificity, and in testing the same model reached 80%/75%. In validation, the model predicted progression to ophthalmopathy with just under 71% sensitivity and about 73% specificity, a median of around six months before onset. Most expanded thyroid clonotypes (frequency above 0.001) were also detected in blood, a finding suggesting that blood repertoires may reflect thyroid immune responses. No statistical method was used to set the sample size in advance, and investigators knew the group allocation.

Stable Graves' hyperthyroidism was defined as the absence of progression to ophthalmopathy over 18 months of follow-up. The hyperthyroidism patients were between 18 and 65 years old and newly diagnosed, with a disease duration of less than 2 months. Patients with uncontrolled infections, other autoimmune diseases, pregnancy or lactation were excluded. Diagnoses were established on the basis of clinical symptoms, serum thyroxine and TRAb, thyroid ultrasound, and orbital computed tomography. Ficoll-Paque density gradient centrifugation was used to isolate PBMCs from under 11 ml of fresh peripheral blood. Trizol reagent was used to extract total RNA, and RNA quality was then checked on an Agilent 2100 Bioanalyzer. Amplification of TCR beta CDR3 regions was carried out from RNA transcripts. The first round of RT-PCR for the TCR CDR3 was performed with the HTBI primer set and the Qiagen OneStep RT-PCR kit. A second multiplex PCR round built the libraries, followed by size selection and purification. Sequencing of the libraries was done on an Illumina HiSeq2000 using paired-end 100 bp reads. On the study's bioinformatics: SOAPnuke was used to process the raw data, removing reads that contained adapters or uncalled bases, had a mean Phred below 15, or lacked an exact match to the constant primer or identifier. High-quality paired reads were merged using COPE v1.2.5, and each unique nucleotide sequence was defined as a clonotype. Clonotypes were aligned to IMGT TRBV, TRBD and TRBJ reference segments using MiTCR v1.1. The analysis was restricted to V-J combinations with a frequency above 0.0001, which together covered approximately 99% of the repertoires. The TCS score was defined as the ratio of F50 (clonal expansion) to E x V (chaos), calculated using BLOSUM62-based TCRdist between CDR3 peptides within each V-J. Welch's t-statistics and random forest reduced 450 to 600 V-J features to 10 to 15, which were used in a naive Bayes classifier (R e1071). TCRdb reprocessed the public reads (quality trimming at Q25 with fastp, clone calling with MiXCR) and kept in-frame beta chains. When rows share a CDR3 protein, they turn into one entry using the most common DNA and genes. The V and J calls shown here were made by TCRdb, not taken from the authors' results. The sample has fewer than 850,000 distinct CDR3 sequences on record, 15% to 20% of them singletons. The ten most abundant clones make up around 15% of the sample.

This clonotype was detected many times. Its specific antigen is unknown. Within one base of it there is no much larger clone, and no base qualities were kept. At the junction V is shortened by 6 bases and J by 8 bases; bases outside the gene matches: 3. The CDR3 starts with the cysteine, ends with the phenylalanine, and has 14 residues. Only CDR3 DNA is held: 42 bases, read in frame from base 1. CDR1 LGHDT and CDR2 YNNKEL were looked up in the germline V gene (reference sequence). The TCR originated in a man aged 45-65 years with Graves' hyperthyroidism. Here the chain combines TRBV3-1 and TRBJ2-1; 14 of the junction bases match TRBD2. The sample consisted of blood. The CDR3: CASRGTSGGYEQFF. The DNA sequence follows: TGTGCCAGCAGAGGGACTAGCGGGGGATATGAGCAGTTCTTC.